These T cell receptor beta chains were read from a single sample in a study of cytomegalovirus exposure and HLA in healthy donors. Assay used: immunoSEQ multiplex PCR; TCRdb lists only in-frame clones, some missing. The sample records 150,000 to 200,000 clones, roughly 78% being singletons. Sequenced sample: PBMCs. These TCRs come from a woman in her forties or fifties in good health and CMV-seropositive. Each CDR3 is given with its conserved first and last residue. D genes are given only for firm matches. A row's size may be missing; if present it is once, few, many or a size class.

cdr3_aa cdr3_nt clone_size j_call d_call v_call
CASSEVTVDGYTF TGTGCCAGCAGTGAAGTTACGGTTGATGGCTACACCTTC once TRBJ1-2 - TRBV6-5
CASSAGGIQETQYF TGTGCCAGCAGTGCGGGGGGGATCCAAGAGACCCAGTACTTC - TRBJ2-5 TRBD2 TRBV9
CASSARSGGNYGYTF TGTGCCAGCAGCGCCAGGTCGGGCGGGAACTATGGCTACACCTTC - TRBJ1-2 - TRBV7-2
CASSEVPREKLFF TGTGCCAGCAGTGAAGTGCCCAGGGAAAAACTGTTTTTT few TRBJ1-4 - TRBV6-1
CATPRGYEQYF TGTGCCACTCCCCGGGGCTACGAGCAGTACTTC - TRBJ2-7 - TRBV6-1
CASSLSPAGDTGELFF TGTGCCAGCAGCTTATCTCCAGCGGGGGATACCGGGGAGCTGTTTTTT - TRBJ2-2 TRBD2 TRBV7-2
CASSERVRVNTEAFF TGTGCCAGCAGTGAACGGGTCCGGGTGAACACTGAAGCTTTCTTT - TRBJ1-1 - TRBV6-1
CAISASGGHTDTQYF TGTGCCATCAGTGCTAGCGGGGGGCACACAGATACGCAGTATTTT - TRBJ2-3 TRBD2 TRBV10-3
CASSVKGGPGAAYEQYF TGTGCCAGCAGCGTAAAAGGGGGCCCGGGTGCGGCCTACGAGCAGTACTTC - TRBJ2-7 TRBD1 TRBV9
CASSLARVDEQYF TGCGCCAGCAGCTTGGCGAGGGTCGACGAGCAGTACTTC - TRBJ2-7 - TRBV5-1
CASSQRGGYEQYF TGTGCCAGCAGCCAGCGGGGGGGCTACGAGCAGTACTTC - TRBJ2-7 TRBD2 TRBV4-2
CASTRGPLNTEAFF TGTGCCAGCACTAGGGGGCCCTTGAACACTGAAGCTTTCTTT - TRBJ1-1 TRBD1 TRBV2
CAITRDSSRTEAFF TGTGCCATCACCCGGGACTCCTCGCGTACTGAAGCTTTCTTT - TRBJ1-1 - TRBV6-1
CASSLDLAGGQNEQFF TGTGCCAGCAGCTTAGACTTGGCGGGGGGGCAAAATGAGCAGTTCTTC - TRBJ2-1 TRBD2 TRBV11-3
CASSPSSGDYNEQFF TGTGCCAGCAGCCCTTCGAGCGGGGACTACAATGAGCAGTTCTTC - TRBJ2-1 TRBD2 TRBV7-9
CASNPDRPITEAFF TGTGCCAGCAACCCGGACAGGCCAATCACTGAAGCTTTCTTT - TRBJ1-1 TRBD1 TRBV6-6
CASSREGGSTDTQYF TGTGCCAGCAGCAGGGAGGGTGGCAGCACAGATACGCAGTATTTT - TRBJ2-3 TRBD2 TRBV7-7
CASSLGISGGYTF TGTGCCAGCAGCTTAGGGATTTCAGGAGGCTACACCTTC - TRBJ1-2 - TRBV7-9
CASSSQNLLAKNIQYF TGTGCCAGCAGCTCACAGAACCTCTTAGCCAAAAACATTCAGTACTTC - TRBJ2-4 - TRBV7-9
CASSEDASGGRDTQYF TGTGCCAGCAGTGAAGATGCTAGCGGGGGGAGAGATACGCAGTATTTT - TRBJ2-3 TRBD2 TRBV2